The 11 T cell receptor beta chains in this list originate from one sample, sequenced in a study of blood T cell repertoires in COVID-19. Sequenced by immunoSEQ multiplex PCR; TCRdb stores in-frame clones only, minus some. The repertoire holds 650,000 to 800,000 clones, with just under 90% as singletons. Input material: peripheral blood. Every receptor here comes from a young woman with acute or convalescent COVID-19.

This clone was recorded only once. The CDR3 spells CATSDAREKETQYF. The CDR3 region has the DNA TGTGCCACCAGTGATGCACGCGAAAAAGAGACCCAGTACTTC. V is TRBV24-1 and J is TRBJ2-5; D is unclear. Germline CDR1 is KGHDR and CDR2 is SFDVKD. V was pared by 3 bases and J by 3 bases, with 10 bases between. The CDR3 is made up of 14 amino acids.

V is TRBV19 and J is TRBJ1-1, with TRBD1 identical over 8 bases. The junction had 10 bases not matched to a gene; V was cut back by 1 base and J by 0 bases. Germline CDR1 and CDR2: LNHDA and SQIVND (reference sequence). The CDR3 loop spans 18 amino acids. The CDR3: CASSIAPGGAGMNTEAFF. The CDR3 DNA reads TGTGCCAGTAGTATAGCCCCAGGGGGCGCGGGGATGAACACTGAAGCTTTCTTT.

The rearrangement uses TRBV4-1 and TRBJ1-1; 12 nucleotides line up with TRBD1. The CDR3 loop spans 18 amino acids. Germline trimming cut 5 bases from V and 5 bases from J; bases unmatched to any gene: 15. Germline V lookup: CDR1 MGHRA, CDR2 YSYEKL. CDR3 nucleotide sequence: TGCGCCAGCAGCATCCGGACCGGGACAGGGGGCTTTCAGACTGAAGCTTTCTTT. Translation: CASSIRTGTGGFQTEAFF.

Details on this clone: This CDR3 is also generated by other DNA sequences in the sample. This sequence joins TRBV29-1 and TRBJ1-2; D not certain. Germline V lookup: CDR1 SQVTM, CDR2 ANQGSEA. This CDR3 is built from 12 residues. The V end was cut by 0 bases, the J end by 5 bases, with 7 bases between. CDR3 loop: CSVEEGVYGYTF. The CDR3 nucleotides are TGCAGCGTTGAAGAAGGAGTATATGGCTACACCTTC. Full variable domain (outside the CDR3, taken from reference TRBV29-1 and TRBJ1-2): SAVISQKPSRDICQRGTSLTIQCQVDSQVTMMFWYRQQPGQSLTLIATANQGSEATYESGFVIDKFPISRPNLTFSTLTVSNMSPEDSSIYLCSVEEGVYGYTFGSGTRLTVV.

The chain recombines TRBV3-1 (or the pseudogene TRBV3-2) with TRBJ1-2; a possible D gene is TRBD1 (6 bases). The germline V gene encodes CDR1 LGHDT and CDR2 YNNKEL (reference sequence). The CDR3 consists of 17 residues. V lost 1 base and J lost 1, with 16 bases in between. The CDR3 is CASSQAQGNWDNYGYTF. The DNA for the CDR3 is TGTGCCAGCAGCCAAGCCCAGGGGAATTGGGATAACTATGGCTACACCTTC.

This clone has only one observation. The sample holds other DNA sequences that translate to the same CDR3. The chain is built from TRBV4-3 and TRBJ1-5, with 7 bases fitting TRBD1. V lost 0 bases to trimming and J lost 4 bases; unmatched junction nucleotides: 0. Germline V gene lookup returns CDR1 LGHNA and CDR2 YSLEER. This CDR3 has 14 amino acids. The CDR3 loop is CASSQETGNQPQHF. The CDR3 nucleotides are TGCGCCAGCAGCCAAGAGACAGGGAATCAGCCCCAGCATTTT.

The chain combines TRBV5-8 with TRBJ2-4; D unresolved. CDR3 length: 14 residues. Looked up from germline, CDR1 is SGHTS and CDR2 is YDEGEE. Deletions cut 2 bases from V and 6 bases from J, with 12 bases between. CDR3 bases: TGTGCCAGCAGCTTCCAGAATCGTGGAAACATTCAGTACTTC. Its protein is CASSFQNRGNIQYF.

The rearrangement uses TRBV7-2 and TRBJ2-3; 7 bases align to TRBD2. Germline values: CDR1 SGHTA, CDR2 FQGNSA. The CDR3 length is 14 residues. V shed 5 bases, J shed 5 bases, and the junction held 7 bases outside the gene matches. The CDR3: CASSRTRDGDTQYF. CDR3 nucleotide sequence: TGTGCCAGCAGCAGGACTAGGGATGGAGATACGCAGTATTTT.

This chain links TRBV6-4 with TRBJ1-1, with 7 positions matching TRBD1. The CDR3 contains 14 residues. V lost 6 bases to trimming and J lost 2 bases; unmatched junction nucleotides: 6. CDR1 and CDR2 from the germline V gene are MRHNA and SNTAGT. CDR3 DNA sequence: TGTGCCAGCAGGGGCACAGGGGTAAACACTGAAGCTTTCTTT. Translated: CASRGTGVNTEAFF.

The chain combines TRBV5-1 with TRBJ2-3; 16 bases align to TRBD2. CDR1 and CDR2 from the germline V gene are SGHRS and YFSETQ. Trimming took 2 bases from V and 6 from J; bases not matched to a gene: 3. CDR3 length: 16 amino acids. The CDR3 nucleotides read TGCGCCAGCAGCTTCGGGACTAGCGGGGGGGCGGATACGCAGTATTTT. It encodes CASSFGTSGGADTQYF.

The V gene is TRBV25-1, the J gene TRBJ2-1; D is perhaps TRBD1 (5 bases). Germline CDR1 reads MGHDK; CDR2 reads SYGVNS. The CDR3 totals 16 residues. V was trimmed by 3 bases and J by 2 bases, leaving 14 bases between them. CDR3 in DNA: TGTGCCAGCAGTGAGGGGAAGGGGCGCCCCTACAATGAGCAGTTCTTC. Translated: CASSEGKGRPYNEQFF.